This T cell receptor (beta chain) was sequenced in a study of blood T cell repertoires in COVID-19. Overall study context: Spain, Italy and the United States supplied samples that represented acute and convalescent COVID-19. T cells, B-cell-depleted T cells, or PBMCs provided the cDNA or gDNA that served as material.

Profiling relied on immunoSEQ multiplex PCR, and the TCRdb table lists in-frame clones only, not all of them. In the table there are about 120,000 clones, 90% of which are singletons. V was cut by 7 bases and J by 4 bases, with 16 bases left in between. The germline CDR1 and CDR2 sequences are LNHDA and SQIVND (reference sequence). This CDR3 contains 14 residues. The V call is TRBV19, the J call TRBJ1-1; D is possibly TRBD1 (6 bases). The material sequenced was peripheral blood. The TCR was taken from a human donor with active COVID-19. The donor label of this sample is uncertain. The CDR3: CASNWGGRGTEAFF. The CDR3 DNA sequence: TGTGCCAGTAATTGGGGGGGCAGGGGCACTGAAGCTTTCTTT.